This is a list of T cell receptor beta chains from one sample in a study of blood T cell repertoires in COVID-19. This table comes from immunoSEQ multiplex PCR, and its TCRdb copy is limited to in-frame clones, with some not included. The data contain approximately 150,000 clones, 70% to 90% of them seen just once; the ten biggest clones take up roughly 3.3%. Specimen: peripheral blood. Every receptor here comes from a man aged 65-85 years with acute or convalescent COVID-19. Each CDR3 is given with its conserved first and last residue. A D gene is named only where the DNA matches it firmly. Rows may omit the clone size; those that give it use once, few, many or a size class.

clone size	V gene	CDR3 length	D gene	J gene	CDR3 protein	CDR3 DNA
NA	TRBV5-4	14	NA	TRBJ2-2	CASSDSVSTGELFF	TGTGCCAGCAGCGATAGCGTTAGCACCGGGGAGCTGTTTTTT
NA	TRBV14	18	TRBD2	TRBJ2-1	CASSQEEGLAGHLNEQFF	TGTGCCAGCAGCCAAGAAGAGGGGCTAGCGGGTCATCTGAATGAGCAGTTCTTC
NA	TRBV4-2	13	NA	TRBJ2-7	CASSQPGDYEQYF	TGTGCCAGCAGCCAACCAGGGGATTACGAGCAGTACTTC
NA	TRBV7-3	13	TRBD2	TRBJ2-5	CASSPGTSGLQYF	TGTGCCAGCAGCCCAGGGACTAGCGGGCTGCAGTACTTC
NA	TRBV27	13	TRBD1	TRBJ1-6	CASSFGQGGPLHF	TGTGCCAGCAGTTTCGGACAGGGGGGTCCCCTCCACTTT
NA	TRBV6-5	13	NA	TRBJ1-2	CASSYSTGYGYTF	TGTGCCAGCAGTTACTCGACGGGCTATGGCTACACCTTC
NA	TRBV3-1/TRBV3-2	12	NA	TRBJ1-2	CASSQWADGYTF	TGTGCCAGCAGCCAATGGGCAGATGGCTACACCTTC
once	TRBV5-6	15	TRBD2	TRBJ2-7	CASSLGLAGRYEQYF	TGTGCCAGCAGCTTAGGACTAGCGGGCCGCTACGAGCAGTACTTC
NA	TRBV3-1/TRBV3-2	14	NA	TRBJ2-7	CASSRRTLCYEQYF	TGTGCCAGCAGCCGGAGGACTCTCTGCTACGAGCAGTACTTC
NA	TRBV28	15	TRBD1	TRBJ2-7	CASRPRTGRSYEQYF	TGTGCCAGCAGACCTAGGACAGGGCGGTCCTACGAGCAGTACTTC
NA	TRBV27	14	NA	TRBJ1-1	CASFPGGLNTEAFF	TGTGCCAGCTTCCCCGGGGGATTAAACACTGAAGCTTTCTTT
once	TRBV13	15	NA	TRBJ1-4	CASSLNRATNEKLFF	TGTGCCAGCAGCTTAAACAGGGCAACTAATGAAAAACTGTTTTTT
once	TRBV20-1	11	NA	TRBJ2-1	CSVYSVDEQFF	TGCAGTGTGTACTCCGTAGATGAGCAGTTCTTC
once	TRBV2	15	TRBD2	TRBJ2-1	CASSEGLAAYNEQFF	TGTGCCAGCAGTGAGGGACTAGCAGCCTACAATGAGCAGTTCTTC
NA	TRBV7-9	14	NA	TRBJ2-3	CASVSRSVADTQYF	TGTGCCAGCGTGAGTAGAAGTGTTGCAGATACGCAGTATTTT
once	TRBV5-1	15	NA	TRBJ2-3	CASSPQGLLADTQYF	TGCGCCAGCAGCCCGCAGGGACTCCTCGCAGATACGCAGTATTTT
NA	TRBV13	15	TRBD2	TRBJ2-2	CASSLSGRNTGELFF	TGTGCCAGCAGCCTTAGCGGGAGAAACACCGGGGAGCTGTTTTTT
NA	TRBV5-4	15	NA	TRBJ1-2	CASSPPSGAGRDYTF	TGTGCCAGCAGCCCCCCCTCGGGAGCCGGACGTGACTACACCTTC
NA	TRBV27	15	TRBD2	TRBJ2-2	CASSPSGRAPGELFF	TGTGCCAGCAGTCCTAGCGGGAGGGCCCCCGGGGAGCTGTTTTTT
NA	TRBV19	14	NA	TRBJ1-3	CASNPGGGVNTIYF	TGTGCCAGTAACCCCGGAGGAGGGGTTAACACCATATATTTT
NA	TRBV28	14	TRBD1	TRBJ1-1	CASSLTGDFREAFF	TGTGCCAGCAGTTTGACAGGGGATTTCAGGGAAGCTTTCTTT
NA	TRBV5-1	14	NA	TRBJ1-6	CASSLGQTHSPLHF	TGCGCCAGCAGCTTGGGACAGACTCATTCACCCCTCCACTTT
NA	TRBV14	11	NA	TRBJ2-2	CASSPGQSLFF	TGTGCCAGCAGCCCTGGACAATCCCTGTTTTTT
NA	TRBV7-2	15	TRBD1	TRBJ2-7	CASSLVGTGDGEQYF	TGTGCCAGCAGCTTAGTTGGGACAGGGGACGGCGAGCAGTACTTC